Sequencing of this TCR beta chain was carried out in a study of T cells in Graves' hyperthyroidism and ophthalmopathy. General study points: Ophthalmopathy onset followed model prediction by a median around 6.9 months.

The source material, RNA transcripts, was used to amplify TCR beta CDR3 regions. Carried out on the TCR CDR3, a first-round RT-PCR used the HTBI primer set. Each CDR3 protein gets one entry after TCRdb re-called the multiplex PCR reads with MiXCR. Of around 660,000 distinct CDR3 sequences detected, 45% appear once; the ten largest clones hold less than 9%. A word on this clonotype: Its antigen remains unidentified.

The sequenced sample was peripheral blood or thyroid tissue (not recorded which). The origin of this receptor is an adult man with Graves' disease, either hyperthyroidism or ophthalmopathy (not recorded which).

DNA for the CDR3: TGTGCCAGCAGCTTTACACAGGGGGGAAACACCATATATTTT. Residues: CASSFTQGGNTIYF. V is TRBV7-2 and J is TRBJ1-3; 7 bases are shared with TRBD1. Germline assignment: CDR1 SGHTA and CDR2 FQGNSA. The CDR3 runs 14 residues. Trimming cost V 3 bases and J 4 bases; bases outside gene matches: 3.